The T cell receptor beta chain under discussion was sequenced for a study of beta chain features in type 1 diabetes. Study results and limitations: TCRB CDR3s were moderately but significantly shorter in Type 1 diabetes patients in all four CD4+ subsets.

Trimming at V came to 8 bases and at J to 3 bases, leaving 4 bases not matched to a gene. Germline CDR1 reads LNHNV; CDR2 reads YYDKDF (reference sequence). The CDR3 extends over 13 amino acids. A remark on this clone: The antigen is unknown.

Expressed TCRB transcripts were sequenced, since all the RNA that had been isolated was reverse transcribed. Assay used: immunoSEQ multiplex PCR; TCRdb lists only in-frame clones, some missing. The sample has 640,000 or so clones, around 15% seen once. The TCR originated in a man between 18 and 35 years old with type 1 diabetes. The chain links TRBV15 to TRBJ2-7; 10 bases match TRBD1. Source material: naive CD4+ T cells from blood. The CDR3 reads CATARDRGYEQYF. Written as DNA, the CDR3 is TGTGCCACCGCTCGGGACAGGGGCTACGAGCAGTACTTC.